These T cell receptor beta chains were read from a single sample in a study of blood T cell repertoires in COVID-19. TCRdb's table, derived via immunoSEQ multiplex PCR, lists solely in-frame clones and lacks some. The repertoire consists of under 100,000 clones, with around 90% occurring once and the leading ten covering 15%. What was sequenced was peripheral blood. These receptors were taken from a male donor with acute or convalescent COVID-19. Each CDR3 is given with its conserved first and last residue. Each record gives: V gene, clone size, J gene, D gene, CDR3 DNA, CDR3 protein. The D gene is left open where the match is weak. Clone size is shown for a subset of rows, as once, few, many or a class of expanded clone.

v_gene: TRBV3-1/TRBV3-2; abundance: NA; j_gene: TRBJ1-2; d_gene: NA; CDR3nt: TGTGCCAGCAGCCAAGACCAGGGGTTTGGCTACACCTTC; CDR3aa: CASSQDQGFGYTF
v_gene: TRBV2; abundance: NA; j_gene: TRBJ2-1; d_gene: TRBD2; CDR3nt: TGTGCCAGCAGTGTGCTAGCGGGGTATGAGCAGTTCTTC; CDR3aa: CASSVLAGYEQFF
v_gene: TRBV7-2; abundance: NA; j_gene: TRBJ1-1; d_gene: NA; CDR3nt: TGTGCCAGCCACTCGAACACTGAAGCTTTCTTT; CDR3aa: CASHSNTEAFF
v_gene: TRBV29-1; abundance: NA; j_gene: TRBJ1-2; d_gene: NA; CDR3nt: TGCAGCGTCTCGACGGGGGACTATGGCTACACCTTC; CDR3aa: CSVSTGDYGYTF
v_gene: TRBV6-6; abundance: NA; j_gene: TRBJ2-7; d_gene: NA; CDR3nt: TGTGCCAGCAGACCCTCCCCGGTTTACTACGAGCAGTACTTC; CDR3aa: CASRPSPVYYEQYF
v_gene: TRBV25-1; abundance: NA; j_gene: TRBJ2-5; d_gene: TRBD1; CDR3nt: TGTGCCAGCAGTGATTACGGGACAGATCAAGAGACCCAGTACTTC; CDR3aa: CASSDYGTDQETQYF
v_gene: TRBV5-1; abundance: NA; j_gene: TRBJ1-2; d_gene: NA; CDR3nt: TGCGCCAGCAGCACCGGGACTAAAATAAACTATGGCTACACCTTC; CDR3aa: CASSTGTKINYGYTF
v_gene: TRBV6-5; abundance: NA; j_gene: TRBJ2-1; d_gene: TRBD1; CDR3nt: TGTGCCAGCGCTGGGACAGGGGAGCAGAATGAGCAGTTCTTC; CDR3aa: CASAGTGEQNEQFF
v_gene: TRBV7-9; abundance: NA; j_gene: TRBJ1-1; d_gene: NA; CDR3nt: TGTGCCAGCAGCCCCACCCACCGAGGCACTGAAGCTTTCTTT; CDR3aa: CASSPTHRGTEAFF
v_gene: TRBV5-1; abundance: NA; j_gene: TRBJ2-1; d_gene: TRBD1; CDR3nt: TGCGCCAGCAGCCCCTTCGGGACAGGCTCCTACAATGAGCAGTTCTTC; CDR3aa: CASSPFGTGSYNEQFF
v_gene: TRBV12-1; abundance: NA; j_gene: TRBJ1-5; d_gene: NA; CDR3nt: TGTGCCAGCAGCTTTCAAACCCTGGACAGGGAGCTAAATAGCAATCAGCCCCAGCATTTT; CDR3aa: CASSFQTLDRELNSNQPQHF
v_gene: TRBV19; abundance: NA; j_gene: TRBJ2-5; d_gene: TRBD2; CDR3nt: TGTGCCAGTAGCTGGGGACTAGCGGGAGAGACCCAGTACTTC; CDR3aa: CASSWGLAGETQYF
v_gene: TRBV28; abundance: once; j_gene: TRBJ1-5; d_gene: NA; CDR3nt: TGTGCCAGCAGTTTGTGGGACGGAGGGTATAGCAATCAGCCCCAGCATTTT; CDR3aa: CASSLWDGGYSNQPQHF
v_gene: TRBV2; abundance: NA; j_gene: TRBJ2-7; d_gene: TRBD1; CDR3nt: TGTGCCAGCAGTGGGACAGGGGACGAGCAGTACTTC; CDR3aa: CASSGTGDEQYF
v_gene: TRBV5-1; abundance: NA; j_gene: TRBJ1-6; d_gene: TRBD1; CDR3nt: TGCGCCAGCAGCTTGGCCGGGACAGGGCGTTCACCCCTCCACTTT; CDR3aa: CASSLAGTGRSPLHF
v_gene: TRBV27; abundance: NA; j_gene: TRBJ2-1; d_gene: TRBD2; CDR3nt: TGTGCCAGCAGTTTAGAGCGGGGGGGCCCCTACAATGAGCAGTTCTTC; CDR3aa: CASSLERGGPYNEQFF